Listed here are 18 T cell receptor beta chains from one sample, sequenced in a study of a mutant IDH1 vaccine in newly diagnosed glioma. Time point described: baseline, week 1 (first vaccination visit). Noted treatment: pre-vaccination baseline after standard-of-care therapy. The assay was immunoSEQ multiplex PCR, and TCRdb's table has in-frame clones only and misses some. This table holds just under 95,000 clones, about 83% found once. The sequencing used PBMCs, collected from a glioma patient treated with radiotherapy, temozolomide or both. The receptors stem from a woman in her forties or fifties with glioma.

This chain uses TRBV6-5 with TRBJ2-2; the match to TRBD1 covers 7 bases. The germline gives CDR1 MNHEY, CDR2 SVGAGI. The length of the CDR3 is 15 residues. J was trimmed by 2 bases and V by 6 bases; bases with no gene match: 6. The CDR3 protein is CASRPGQVNTGELFF. In nucleotides, the CDR3 is TGTGCCAGCAGACCTGGACAGGTCAACACCGGGGAGCTGTTTTTT.

The chain joins TRBV5-1 to TRBJ2-2; TRBD1 matches at 9 bases. CDR1 is SGHRS and CDR2 is YFSETQ in the germline V gene. V lost 3 bases to trimming and J lost 4 bases; unmatched junction nucleotides: 22. The CDR3 sequence is 21 residues long. CDR3 coding DNA: TGCGCCAGCAGCTGGGTTCAACCGGGACAGGGATCCCCGAAAGCCACCGGGGAGCTGTTTTTT. This codes for CASSWVQPGQGSPKATGELFF.

V usage is TRBV5-4 and J usage is TRBJ1-1, with D tentatively TRBD1 (5 bases). Germline V gene lookup returns CDR1 SGHNT and CDR2 YYREEE (reference sequence). CDR3 length equals 14 residues. Trimming pared 1 base from V and 4 bases from J, leaving 11 bases between. The DNA of the CDR3 is TGTGCCAGCAGCTTGCGGCAGGGCGGCACTGAAGCTTTCTTT. Its protein product is CASSLRQGGTEAFF.

V and J are TRBV10-1 and TRBJ2-7; D is possibly TRBD1 (6 bases). This CDR3 is 13 amino acids long. The V gene lost 5 bases and the J gene lost 6 bases, with 14 bases spanning the gap. Germline V CDR1 and CDR2: WNHNN, SYGVQD (reference sequence). The CDR3 region is CASSRYRVGEQYF. DNA of the CDR3: TGCGCCAGCAGTAGATACAGGGTAGGCGAGCAGTACTTC.

CDR3 amino acids: CIANRGGQNEQFF. The CDR3 bases are TGCATCGCGAACAGGGGGGGGCAAAATGAGCAGTTCTTC. The chain is built from TRBV29-1 and TRBJ2-1, with a tentative D call TRBD1 (8 bases). The CDR3 is 13 residues long. From germline, CDR1 is SQVTM and CDR2 ANQGSEA.

The CDR3: CASRITGRSPLHF. In DNA, the CDR3 is TGTGCCAGCAGGATCACAGGGCGTTCACCCCTCCACTTT. The chain employs TRBV13 and TRBJ1-6, with D maybe TRBD1 (6 bases). Trimming left V 6 bases short and J 9 bases short, with 12 bases between. The CDR3 contains 13 residues. The germline V gene encodes CDR1 PRHDT and CDR2 FYEKMQ (reference sequence).

V gene TRBV7-6 combines with J gene TRBJ1-2; possibly TRBD1 for D (5 bases). The CDR3 runs to 14 residues. The V and J ends lost 5 bases and 4 bases respectively, with 14 bases between them. Per germline, CDR1 SGHVS and CDR2 FNYEAQ. The CDR3 DNA is TGTGCCAGCAGCCCAGACGGGGGGTCCTATGGCTACACCTTC. Translation: CASSPDGGSYGYTF.

This rearrangement joins TRBV25-1 to TRBJ2-1; the match to TRBD2 covers 8 bases. J lost 3 bases, V lost 3 bases, and 4 bases had no gene match. The CDR3 sequence is 15 residues long. Germline values: CDR1 MGHDK, CDR2 SYGVNS. The CDR3 DNA sequence: TGTGCCAGCAGTGAGACGGGGGGGAGCTACAATGAGCAGTTCTTC. This gives the protein CASSETGGSYNEQFF.

The CDR3, as DNA: TGTGCCAGAAGCTGGGGCCTAGCGGGGGAGTTTAAGCAGTCCTACGAGCAGTACTTC. It specifies CARSWGLAGEFKQSYEQYF. V usage is TRBV5-3 and J usage is TRBJ2-7, with TRBD2 identical over 10 bases. TRBV5-3 falls under the ORF class, with uncertain function. After removal of 3 bases from V and 1 base from J, the junction contained 16 bases not matched to a gene. This CDR3 is 19 amino acids long.

The chain links TRBV6-5 to TRBJ2-7, with D tentatively TRBD2 (6 bases). The length of the CDR3 is 14 residues. Deletions cut 2 bases from V and 0 bases from J, with 8 bases between. The germline gives CDR1 MNHEY, CDR2 SVGAGI. CDR3 in DNA: TGTGCCAGCAGTTACGGGGGGAACTCCTACGAGCAGTACTTC. It translates to CASSYGGNSYEQYF.

This chain uses TRBV5-1 with TRBJ2-3; possibly TRBD1 for D (6 bases). The germline V and J ends were trimmed by 4 bases and 3 bases, with 15 bases remaining between them. This CDR3 spans 15 amino acids. The V gene's germline CDR1 is SGHRS and CDR2 YFSETQ. CDR3 nucleotide sequence: TGCGCCAGCAGCCAGACAGGCCGTTGGACAGATACGCAGTATTTT. Its translation is CASSQTGRWTDTQYF.

This clone showed up just a few times. The CDR3 nucleotides are TGTGCCAGCAGGGGGGGCAGTAGCAATCAGCCCCAGCATTTT. It translates to CASRGGSSNQPQHF. The chain employs TRBV25-1 and TRBJ1-5; possibly TRBD1 for D (6 bases). This CDR3 comprises 14 residues. CDR1 and CDR2 from the germline V gene are MGHDK and SYGVNS. Trimming removed 6 bases from V and 0 bases from J, with 9 bases in between.

The J gene is TRBJ1-2, the V gene TRBV5-4; tentative D call: TRBD1 (6 bases). CDR1 and CDR2 (germline): SGHNT, YYREEE (reference sequence). The CDR3 totals 15 residues. Trimming removed 0 bases at V and 4 bases at J, with 13 bases between. The CDR3 loop is CASSLGPSGVYGYTF. The CDR3 bases are TGTGCCAGCAGCTTGGGCCCCTCAGGGGTCTATGGCTACACCTTC.

The chain combines TRBV18 with TRBJ1-1; 7 bases fit TRBD1. Per the germline V gene, CDR1 is KGHSH and CDR2 is LQKENI. Trimming cost V 4 bases and J 5 bases; bases outside gene matches: 22. The CDR3 contains 19 residues. CDR3 coding DNA: TGTGCCAGCTCACTCTATTCCATGAGATCTCAGGGGGAAGGGACTGAAGCTTTCTTT. It yields the protein CASSLYSMRSQGEGTEAFF.

The genes are TRBV7-6 and TRBJ2-2; D is possibly TRBD2 (5 bases). In germline, CDR1 is SGHVS, CDR2 FNYEAQ. The CDR3 has 15 amino acids. V lost 5 bases to trimming and J lost 4 bases, with 14 bases between them. This chain's CDR3 is CASSPPAGSTGELFF. In nucleotides, the CDR3 is TGTGCCAGCAGCCCCCCGGCGGGTTCCACCGGGGAGCTGTTTTTT. The full variable domain, completed using reference TRBV7-6 and TRBJ2-2, is GAGVSQSPRYKVTKRGQDVALRCDPISGHVSLYWYRQALGQGPEFLTYFNYEAQQDKSGLPNDRFSAERPEGSISTLTIQRTEQRDSAMYRCASSPPAGSTGELFFGEGSRLTVL.

This clone has only a few counts. This chain links TRBV19 with TRBJ2-2, with TRBD2 as a possible D gene (5 bases). Per germline, CDR1 LNHDA and CDR2 SQIVND (reference sequence). This CDR3 comprises 16 residues. V gave up 5 bases and J gave up 3 bases, with 16 bases separating them. For the CDR3, the DNA is TGTGCCAGTAGTGCTTGGGTGACGGGGTACACCGGGGAGCTGTTTTTT. Translating gives CASSAWVTGYTGELFF. Looking up the rest from reference TRBV19 and TRBJ2-2 gives the full variable domain: DGGITQSPKYLFRKEGQNVTLSCEQNLNHDAMYWYRQDPGQGLRLIYYSQIVNDFQKGDIAEGYSVSREKKESFPLTVTSAQKNPTAFYLCASSAWVTGYTGELFFGEGSRLTVL.

This chain uses TRBV19 with TRBJ2-7, with TRBD2 identical over 8 bases. This CDR3 spans 14 amino acids. Germline CDR1 reads LNHDA; CDR2 reads SQIVND (reference sequence). J was trimmed by 1 base and V by 3 bases; bases with no gene match: 2. The CDR3 nucleotides read TGTGCCAGTAGTATGGGACTAGGGTCCTACGAGCAGTACTTC. Residues: CASSMGLGSYEQYF. Supplemented by reference TRBV19 and TRBJ2-7, the full variable domain reads DGGITQSPKYLFRKEGQNVTLSCEQNLNHDAMYWYRQDPGQGLRLIYYSQIVNDFQKGDIAEGYSVSREKKESFPLTVTSAQKNPTAFYLCASSMGLGSYEQYFGPGTRLTVT.

V and J are TRBV9 and TRBJ2-5; D unresolved. Looked up from germline, CDR1 is SGDLS and CDR2 is YYNGEE. The CDR3 has 15 residues. Trimming cost V 3 bases and J 3 bases, with 15 bases left between them. The CDR3 reads CASSANPGGEETQYF. CDR3 in DNA: TGTGCCAGCAGCGCGAACCCGGGTGGGGAAGAGACCCAGTACTTC. The variable domain in full, completed from reference TRBV9 and TRBJ2-5, reads DSGVTQTPKHLITATGQRVTLRCSPRSGDLSVYWYQQSLDQGLQFLIQYYNGEERAKGNILERFSAQQFPDLHSELNLSSLELGDSALYFCASSANPGGEETQYFGPGTRLLVL.